This entry lists 15 T cell receptor beta chains sequenced from one sample in a study of OX40 agonist ivuxolimab in advanced cancers. Sequencing was performed with immunoSEQ multiplex PCR; in TCRdb, only in-frame clones are kept and a portion is missing. Seen here are about 46,000 clones, roughly nine tenths observed once, and the top ten hold over 4.5%. The sequenced sample was CD4+ or CD8+ T cells sorted from blood, obtained in a trial of the OX40 agonist ivuxolimab. These receptor sequences come from an adult with an advanced solid tumor such as melanoma, head and neck, liver or kidney cancer.

V usage is TRBV29-1 and J usage is TRBJ2-3, with TRBD2 matching over 9 bases. Germline lookup yields CDR1 SQVTM and CDR2 ANQGSEA. The CDR3 consists of 16 residues. The V segment lost 7 bases and the J segment 0 bases; nucleotides outside the gene matches: 11. The CDR3 region is CSAPTHSGSSTDTQYF. Here the CDR3 DNA reads TGCAGCGCCCCAACCCATAGCGGGAGTAGCACAGATACGCAGTATTTT.

The chain has TRBV7-3 and TRBJ2-2; D unclear. V gave up 3 bases and J gave up 4 bases, with 9 bases separating them. The CDR3 is 14 residues long. Germline loops: CDR1 SGHTA, CDR2 FQGTGA. The CDR3 region has the DNA TGTGCCAGCAGCTTTGGGCCCGCCACCGGGGAGCTGTTTTTT. Encoded protein: CASSFGPATGELFF.

The chain couples TRBV7-9 to TRBJ1-4; the D is unclear. The ends were cut back, 3 bases at V and 8 bases at J, with 22 bases in the middle. Germline V gene data show CDR1 as SEHNR and CDR2 as FQNEAQ (reference sequence). CDR3 length equals 17 residues. CDR3 loop: CASSFYFMGAMGEKLFF. CDR3 DNA sequence: TGTGCCAGCAGCTTTTATTTTATGGGTGCGATGGGGGAAAAACTGTTTTTT.

V gene TRBV27 combines with J gene TRBJ2-7; 7 bases line up with TRBD2. The CDR3 has 14 residues. Germline V gene data show CDR1 as MNHEY and CDR2 as SMNVEV (reference sequence). Trimming at V came to 6 bases and at J to 4 bases, leaving 9 bases not matched to a gene. In DNA form, the CDR3 reads TGTGCCAGCAGCCCGGGGGGACTGGGGTACGAGCAGTACGTC. This translates into CASSPGGLGYEQYV.

The chain employs TRBV29-1 and TRBJ2-3; TRBD1 aligns across 9 bases. Per germline, CDR1 SQVTM and CDR2 ANQGSEA. Trimming took 1 base from V and 0 from J; bases not matched to a gene: 2. This CDR3 has 15 amino acids. This CDR3 reads CSVEGGTGSTDTQYF. In DNA form, the CDR3 reads TGCAGCGTTGAAGGTGGGACAGGGAGCACAGATACGCAGTATTTT.

Only a few counts were recorded for this clone. Here the CDR3 reads CASSPGLAGDDNEQFF. The CDR3 region has the DNA TGCGCCAGCAGCCCGGGACTAGCGGGAGACGACAATGAGCAGTTCTTC. The chain uses TRBV5-1 and TRBJ2-1; 14 bases are a match to TRBD2. This CDR3 is built from 16 residues. The germline V gene encodes CDR1 SGHRS and CDR2 YFSETQ. The ends lost 4 bases at V and 5 bases at J; junction bases unmatched: 5.

The chain uses TRBV28 and TRBJ1-3, with unresolved D. V dropped 6 bases and J dropped 2 bases, with 20 bases sitting between them. The CDR3 loop spans 17 amino acids. In germline, CDR1 is MDHEN, CDR2 SYDVKM. In nucleotides, the CDR3 is TGTGCCAGCAGCCCAACCCCTCCGCGGAACGCTGGAAACACCATATATTTT. This encodes CASSPTPPRNAGNTIYF.

The chain recombines TRBV9 with TRBJ1-4; TRBD1 might be the D (5 bases). Trimming stripped 3 bases from V and 3 bases from J, with 24 bases between. The CDR3 loop spans 19 amino acids. Per the germline V gene, CDR1 is SGDLS and CDR2 is YYNGEE. The CDR3 loop is CASSGTAGLGGSANEKLFF. For the CDR3, the DNA is TGTGCCAGCAGCGGAACGGCCGGACTCGGGGGATCCGCTAATGAAAAACTGTTTTTT.

This chain links TRBV19 with TRBJ2-7; D may be TRBD1 (6 bases). The CDR3 sequence is 13 residues long. Trimming pared 10 bases from V and 7 bases from J, leaving 20 bases between. Germline CDR1 LNHDA, CDR2 SQIVND (reference sequence). As DNA, the CDR3 is TGTGCCACCAGGCCTGCAGGGGTGGGAGAGCAGTACTTC. Protein: CATRPAGVGEQYF.

The J gene is TRBJ2-5, the V gene TRBV9, with 10 bases aligning to TRBD2. Germline assignment: CDR1 SGDLS and CDR2 YYNGEE. J lost 5 bases, V lost 1 base, and 8 bases had no gene match. This CDR3 has 16 amino acids. The CDR3 spells CASSVNLAGERETQYF. Written as DNA, the CDR3 is TGTGCCAGCAGCGTAAACCTAGCGGGAGAAAGGGAGACCCAGTACTTC.

This chain joins TRBV7-9 and TRBJ1-2; possible D gene TRBD1, 6 bases. Trimming cost V 5 bases and J 4 bases, with 17 bases left between them. CDR3 length: 15 residues. Germline V gene sequence: CDR1 SEHNR, CDR2 FQNEAQ (reference sequence). The CDR3 here is CASSARTELLYGYTF. DNA of the CDR3: TGTGCCAGCAGCGCACGGACAGAACTCCTCTATGGCTACACCTTC.

This sequence joins TRBV15 and TRBJ2-7; 7 bases map to TRBD1. Germline trimming cut 6 bases from V and 4 bases from J; bases unmatched to any gene: 15. The V gene's germline CDR1 is LNHNV and CDR2 YYDKDF (reference sequence). The CDR3 runs 16 residues. The CDR3 DNA sequence: TGTGCCACCAGGGATACAGCCGGGACAGATCCTTACGAGCAGTACTTC. Protein sequence: CATRDTAGTDPYEQYF. Complete variable domain (other parts from reference TRBV15 and TRBJ2-7): DAMVIQNPRYQVTQFGKPVTLSCSQTLNHNVMYWYQQKSSQAPKLLFHYYDKDFNNEADTPDNFQSRRPNTSFCFLDIRSPGLGDTAMYLCATRDTAGTDPYEQYFGPGTRLTVT.

V usage is TRBV11-2 and J usage is TRBJ2-7, with no clear D. The length of the CDR3 is 12 residues. CDR1 is SGHAT, CDR2 FQNNGV, per germline. Between the trimmed V and J ends, which lost 1 base and 5 bases, there was a span of 6 bases. CDR3 sequence (DNA): TGTGCCAGCAGCTTAGTGCCGGACGAGCAGTACGTC. As protein: CASSLVPDEQYV.

The V gene is TRBV9, the J gene TRBJ2-1; D is uncertain. With 4 bases removed from V and 2 bases from J, the gap between germline ends came to 13 bases. The CDR3 totals 15 residues. In germline, CDR1 is SGDLS, CDR2 YYNGEE. The CDR3 DNA reads TGTGCCAGCAGCTCCGTTAACGGAGCCTACAATGAGCAGTTCTTC. Its protein product is CASSSVNGAYNEQFF.

The rearrangement joins TRBV5-4 to TRBJ1-2, with D possibly being TRBD1 (5 bases). V was trimmed by 2 bases and J by 4 bases, leaving 12 bases between them. The CDR3 covers 14 residues. Germline CDR1 reads SGHNT; CDR2 reads YYREEE (reference sequence). DNA for the CDR3: TGTGCCAGCAGCTTCCGGGGCAGCCCCTATGGCTACACCTTC. It translates to CASSFRGSPYGYTF.